These 26 T cell receptor beta chains were sequenced from one sample in a study of T-cell memory formation after mild COVID-19. TCRdb reprocessed the 5' RACE reads with MiXCR, giving one entry per CDR3 protein. Of over 30,000 distinct CDR3 sequences in the sample, approximately 10% are singletons; the top ten hold over 25%. The sample taken for sequencing was PBMCs or a T cell subset sorted from them (not recorded which). Source of these receptors: a young man who had mild COVID-19 (a few samples of this study predate the infection). Cell type and time point are not known.

This clonotype has a count of ten or more. This rearrangement joins TRBV28 to TRBJ2-1, with D perhaps given as TRBD1 or TRBD2 (7 bases each). V lost 4 bases and J lost 9, with 16 bases in between. Germline V gene lookup returns CDR1 MDHEN and CDR2 SYDVKM. The CDR3 has 14 residues. As DNA, the CDR3 is TGTGCCAGCAGTTCGGCAGGGGGGGACTTTGAGCAGTTCTTC. Translating gives CASSSAGGDFEQFF.

This clonotype occurred many times. The chain is built from TRBV27 and TRBJ1-1; 7 nucleotides align to TRBD1. V dropped 0 bases and J dropped 6; count of bases not matched to a gene: 4. Per the germline V gene, CDR1 is MNHEY and CDR2 is SMNVEV (reference sequence). The CDR3 is made up of 14 amino acids. The CDR3 loop is CASSLSTGAPEAFF. In DNA, the CDR3 is TGTGCCAGCAGTTTATCCACAGGGGCTCCTGAAGCTTTCTTT.

At least ten counts were recorded for this clonotype. The genes are TRBV4-3 and TRBJ2-2; D not certain. This CDR3 is built from 17 residues. Germline CDR1 is LGHNA and CDR2 is YSLEER. V was clipped by 2 bases and J by 0 bases, with 13 bases between them. The CDR3: CASSQSLGYANTGELFF. CDR3 nucleotide sequence: TGCGCCAGCAGCCAAAGTCTAGGGTACGCGAACACCGGGGAGCTGTTTTTT.

This clonotype was found many times. J is TRBJ1-1 and V is TRBV6-5; the D gene is possibly TRBD1 (6 bases). Trimming took off 6 bases at V and 8 bases at J, with 13 bases between the two ends. Germline CDR1 reads MNHEY; CDR2 reads SVGAGI. This CDR3 is 12 amino acids long. CDR3 nucleotides: TGTGCCAGCAGCACTACAGGGTCCGAAGCTTTCTTT. This translates into CASSTTGSEAFF.

At least ten counts were recorded for this clonotype. The V and J genes are TRBV10-1 and TRBJ1-1; D gene uncertain. CDR3 length: 13 amino acids. Germline V gives CDR1 WNHNN, CDR2 SYGVQD (reference sequence). Trimming left V 5 bases short and J 1 base short, with 8 bases between. The CDR3 is CASSFNGNTEAFF. The CDR3 bases are TGCGCCAGCAGTTTTAACGGGAACACTGAAGCTTTCTTT.

This clonotype has a count of ten or more. This chain connects TRBV24-1 to TRBJ1-2; D remains unclear. The V gene's germline CDR1 is KGHDR and CDR2 SFDVKD. This CDR3 has 13 amino acids. Trimming removed 2 bases at V and 7 bases at J, with 10 bases between. The CDR3 sequence: CATSDSLLGGYTF. The CDR3, as DNA: TGTGCCACCAGTGATTCCCTCCTCGGTGGCTACACCTTC.

In its sample, this clonotype was seen many times. The chain joins TRBV12-3 or TRBV12-4 to TRBJ2-2; possible D gene TRBD1, 6 bases. The ends were cut back, 5 bases at V and 4 bases at J, with 11 bases in the middle. This CDR3 has 14 amino acids. CDR3 residues: CASSNRDGTGELFF. In DNA, the CDR3 is TGTGCCAGCAGTAACAGGGACGGCACCGGGGAGCTGTTTTTT.

This clonotype came up many times. Here the CDR3 DNA reads TGCGCCAGCAGCCAAGATCTCGGCAGGCGACTTTCCTACGAGCAGTACTTC. It codes for CASSQDLGRRLSYEQYF. The V gene is TRBV4-3, the J gene TRBJ2-7; D is undetermined. Germline CDR1 and CDR2: LGHNA and YSLEER. Trimming removed 0 bases at V and 1 base at J, with 16 bases between. There are 17 residues in the CDR3.

This rearrangement joins TRBV6-1 to TRBJ1-5; tentative D call: TRBD1 (6 bases). The CDR3 consists of 13 residues. CDR1 MNHNS and CDR2 SASEGT come from the germline V gene. V lost 7 bases, J lost 10 bases, and 17 bases lay in between. The CDR3 DNA reads TGTGCCAGCATCGAATCGGACAGCCAACCCCAGCATTTT. Protein sequence: CASIESDSQPQHF.

This clonotype was detected many times. The rearrangement joins TRBV20-1 to TRBJ2-1; TRBD2 agrees at 8 bases. Germline CDR1 reads DFQATT; CDR2 reads SNEGSKA (reference sequence). The CDR3 runs to 15 residues. V was pared by 0 bases and J by 2 bases, with 3 bases of the junction left unmatched. This chain's CDR3 is CSARDAAGAYNEQFF. Written as DNA, the CDR3 is TGCAGTGCTAGAGACGCAGCGGGGGCCTACAATGAGCAGTTCTTC.

The rearrangement uses TRBV2 and TRBJ2-1; TRBD1 aligns across 7 bases. The J segment lost 4 bases and the V segment lost 8 bases, leaving 2 bases of the junction unmatched. CDR1 and CDR2 (germline): SNHLY, FYNNEI. The CDR3 extends over 12 amino acids. The CDR3 reads CASQGQYNEQFF. CDR3 DNA: TGTGCCAGCCAGGGACAGTACAATGAGCAGTTCTTC.

At least ten counts were recorded for this clonotype. This chain uses TRBV20-1 with TRBJ2-3; D is unresolved. Germline CDR1 reads DFQATT; CDR2 reads SNEGSKA (reference sequence). V was clipped by 3 bases and J by 8 bases, with 12 bases between them. This CDR3 is built from 12 residues. The CDR3 loop is CSARYGPGTQYF. The CDR3 region has the DNA TGCAGTGCTAGGTACGGGCCCGGTACGCAGTATTTT.

V usage is TRBV11-2 and J usage is TRBJ2-3; 12 nucleotides align to TRBD2. This CDR3 is 23 amino acids long. The V gene end was trimmed by 1 base and the J gene end by 0 bases; junction bases not matched to a gene: 20. Germline CDR1 SGHAT, CDR2 FQNNGV. This CDR3 reads CASSLVLGGPTSGGPGSTDTQYF. The CDR3 DNA reads TGTGCCAGCAGCTTAGTATTGGGGGGACCTACTAGCGGGGGGCCGGGTAGCACAGATACGCAGTATTTT. The entire variable domain, with the rest obtained from reference TRBV11-2 and TRBJ2-3, is as follows: EAGVAQSPRYKIIEKRQSVAFWCNPISGHATLYWYQQILGQGPKLLIQFQNNGVVDDSQLPKDRFSAERLKGVDSTLKIQPAKLEDSAVYLCASSLVLGGPTSGGPGSTDTQYFGPGTRLTVL.

In this sample, this clonotype turned up many times. The rearrangement joins TRBV4-1 to TRBJ1-1, with D perhaps matching TRBD1 (6 bases). V was cut by 3 bases and J by 4 bases, with 12 bases left in between. The CDR3 is made up of 14 amino acids. The germline gives CDR1 MGHRA, CDR2 YSYEKL. CDR3 sequence reads: CASSQGGGGTEAFF. The CDR3 DNA follows: TGCGCCAGCAGCCAGGGAGGGGGTGGCACTGAAGCTTTCTTT.

This clonotype was seen repeatedly, ten times or more. This chain's CDR3 is CASTRNSYSYEQYF. CDR3 bases: TGTGCCAGCACCAGGAACTCCTACTCCTACGAGCAGTACTTC. The chain employs TRBV7-2 and TRBJ2-7, with D hard to call. The V end lost 7 bases, the J end lost 0 bases, and 13 bases lay between the germline ends. Germline V CDR1 and CDR2: SGHTA, FQGNSA. The CDR3 consists of 14 residues.

This clonotype was seen repeatedly, ten times or more. The CDR3 here is CASSSQTVSYNEQFF. For the CDR3, the DNA is TGCGCCAGCAGCTCCCAGACAGTCTCCTACAATGAGCAGTTCTTC. The rearrangement links TRBV5-1 to TRBJ2-1; weak D call: TRBD1 (5 bases). This CDR3 has 15 amino acids. The germline CDR1 and CDR2 sequences are SGHRS and YFSETQ. V was trimmed by 3 bases and J by 0 bases, leaving 10 bases between them.

This clonotype was observed many times. This sequence joins TRBV15 and TRBJ2-7, with D perhaps being TRBD1 or TRBD2 (5 bases each). The CDR3 runs to 14 residues. Trimming took off 6 bases at V and 7 bases at J, with 19 bases between the two ends. Per germline, CDR1 LNHNV and CDR2 YYDKDF (reference sequence). Here the CDR3 reads CATRPGLLGQEQYF. CDR3 nucleotide sequence: TGTGCCACCAGGCCGGGCCTACTAGGACAAGAGCAGTACTTC.

This clonotype was counted ten times or more. V is TRBV5-1 and J is TRBJ2-5; the match to TRBD2 covers 9 bases. The CDR3 totals 15 residues. After removal of 3 bases from V and 2 bases from J, the junction contained 5 bases not matched to a gene. Per germline, CDR1 SGHRS and CDR2 YFSETQ. This chain's CDR3 is CASSYTAGGQETQYF. CDR3 nucleotides: TGCGCCAGCAGCTATACAGCGGGGGGACAAGAGACCCAGTACTTC.

This clonotype was observed at least ten times. The CDR3 is CASSPGRGVNNQPQHF. Written as DNA, the CDR3 is TGTGCCAGCAGCCCCGGGAGGGGGGTCAACAATCAGCCCCAGCATTTT. This sequence joins TRBV7-9 and TRBJ1-5; maybe TRBD1 (6 bases). With 5 bases removed from V and 3 bases from J, the gap between germline ends came to 17 bases. Germline V gives CDR1 SEHNR, CDR2 FQNEAQ (reference sequence). The CDR3 has 16 residues.

The sample holds many counts of this clonotype. This chain links TRBV20-1 with TRBJ2-2, with D possibly matching TRBD2 (6 bases). The CDR3 runs to 14 residues. Germline assignment: CDR1 DFQATT and CDR2 SNEGSKA (reference sequence). Trimming shortened V by 3 bases and J by 0 bases, and 8 bases separated the two germline ends. This chain's CDR3 is CSARVAANTGELFF. The DNA for the CDR3 is TGCAGTGCTAGGGTAGCGGCGAACACCGGGGAGCTGTTTTTT.

This clonotype was detected many times. This chain connects TRBV7-9 to TRBJ1-2; 7 bases agree with TRBD1. This CDR3 is 13 amino acids long. CDR1 SEHNR and CDR2 FQNEAQ come from the germline V gene (reference sequence). The ends lost 5 bases at V and 8 bases at J; junction bases unmatched: 8. The CDR3 sequence is CASSPGTVRGYTF. The CDR3 region has the DNA TGTGCCAGCAGCCCGGGGACAGTTCGAGGCTACACCTTC.

There are many counts of this clonotype. The chain combines TRBV6-2 or TRBV6-3 with TRBJ2-2; TRBD2 agrees at 10 bases. This CDR3 has 16 amino acids. The ends lost 2 bases at V and 1 base at J; junction bases unmatched: 1. Germline CDR1 MNHEY, CDR2 SVGEGT. CDR3 DNA: TGTGCCAGCAGTTACGAGCGGGGGGGGAACACCGGGGAGCTGTTTTTT. Its protein product is CASSYERGGNTGELFF.

This clonotype was detected many times. The rearrangement uses TRBV5-1 and TRBJ2-2; D possibly corresponds to TRBD1 (6 bases). The germline V gene has CDR1 SGHRS and CDR2 YFSETQ. V was cut by 7 bases and J by 5 bases, with 15 bases left in between. CDR3 length: 14 amino acids. CDR3: CASRDGQGTGELFF. The CDR3 DNA follows: TGCGCCAGCCGGGACGGCCAGGGGACCGGGGAGCTGTTTTTT.

The sample holds many counts of this clonotype. This rearrangement joins TRBV9 to TRBJ2-3; 8 bases align to TRBD1. V trimming: 4 bases; J trimming: 4 bases; junction bases outside the gene matches: 11. Per the germline V gene, CDR1 is SGDLS and CDR2 is YYNGEE. The CDR3 totals 16 residues. CDR3 in DNA: TGTGCCAGCAGCCCCCGGCTAGGACAGGGCGCAGATACGCAGTATTTT. Translation gives CASSPRLGQGADTQYF.

There are many counts of this clonotype. V gene TRBV4-1 combines with J gene TRBJ2-4; D is undetermined. V lost 1 base and J lost 0, with 25 bases in between. CDR3 length: 21 amino acids. Germline CDR1 and CDR2: MGHRA and YSYEKL. Here the CDR3 DNA reads TGCGCCAGCAGCCAAGGGTTTCTTGCGTCCAGGCCAAAGGTAGCCAAAAACATTCAGTACTTC. Protein sequence: CASSQGFLASRPKVAKNIQYF.

The sample holds a few counts of this clonotype. The gene calls are TRBV6-5 and TRBJ1-6; D might be TRBD1 (6 bases). Germline CDR1 is MNHEY and CDR2 is SVGAGI. Trimming removed 5 bases at V and 7 bases at J, with 18 bases between. The CDR3 loop spans 16 amino acids. The CDR3 DNA reads TGTGCCAGCAGTAAACAGGGTTTAATCGAGAATTCACCCCTCCACTTT. Translating gives CASSKQGLIENSPLHF.